One and the same sample provided the 9 T cell receptor beta chains below, sequenced in a study of shared clonotypes between healthy human individuals. Naive CD8 cells were CD45RO-negative, positively selected for CCR7, excluding terminally differentiated effector memory CD45RA+ cells. Method: immunoSEQ multiplex PCR; TCRdb's copy keeps in-frame clones and lacks some. The repertoire holds around 1.9 million clones, around 93% seen once, with less than 2% in the top ten. Material for sequencing was naive CD8+ T cells from PBMCs. All receptors come from a man aged 18 to 29 in good health. Some clones in this sample may be carry-over from other donors' samples.

The chain links TRBV27 to TRBJ2-1; TRBD2 is a possible D gene (5 bases). CDR1 is MNHEY and CDR2 is SMNVEV in the germline V gene (reference sequence). The CDR3 runs 14 residues. The V and J ends lost 7 bases and 8 bases respectively, with 18 bases between them. The CDR3 region is CASTDRPLGDEQFF. The CDR3 DNA follows: TGTGCCAGCACCGACCGCCCACTAGGCGATGAGCAGTTCTTC.

The CDR3 sequence: CASSLTRKQQETQYF. The CDR3 bases are TGTGCCAGCAGTCTCACGCGGAAACAGCAAGAGACCCAGTACTTC. The genes are TRBV27 and TRBJ2-5; D is undetermined. The CDR3 sequence is 15 residues long. The germline V gene encodes CDR1 MNHEY and CDR2 SMNVEV (reference sequence). Trimming pared 5 bases from V and 2 bases from J, leaving 15 bases between.

The rearrangement links TRBV4-3 to TRBJ2-1; D gene uncertain. There are 14 residues in the CDR3. The V end lost 0 bases, the J end lost 7 bases, and 10 bases lay between the germline ends. The germline CDR1 and CDR2 sequences are LGHNA and YSLEER. The CDR3 DNA sequence: TGCGCCAGCAGCCAAGAATGGGCCTTAAATGAGCAGTTCTTC. Amino acids: CASSQEWALNEQFF.

V usage is TRBV9 and J usage is TRBJ2-3; 7 positions match TRBD2. V was clipped by 3 bases and J by 2 bases; unmatched bases: 15. Germline CDR1 reads SGDLS; CDR2 reads YYNGEE. CDR3 length: 18 amino acids. CDR3 sequence: CASSDPQARLADTDTQYF. The CDR3 DNA follows: TGTGCCAGCAGCGACCCCCAGGCCCGACTAGCCGACACAGATACGCAGTATTTT.

V and J are TRBV5-1 and TRBJ1-2; D is ambiguous. Between the trimmed V and J ends, which lost 3 bases and 7 bases, there was a span of 13 bases. Germline CDR1 is SGHRS and CDR2 is YFSETQ. The CDR3 spans 13 residues. In DNA form, the CDR3 reads TGCGCCAGCAGCTCGCCCGGGCTCTCTGGCTACACCTTC. This encodes CASSSPGLSGYTF.

The chain is built from TRBV29-1 and TRBJ2-1, with D perhaps matching TRBD1 (5 bases). V dropped 7 bases and J dropped 8 bases, with 12 bases sitting between them. The CDR3 spans 11 residues. Looked up from germline, CDR1 is SQVTM and CDR2 is ANQGSEA. CDR3 loop: CSAQGVDEQFF. CDR3 nucleotide sequence: TGCAGCGCCCAGGGTGTCGATGAGCAGTTCTTC.

About this clone: The identical CDR3 is also encoded by other nucleotide sequences in the sample. V gene TRBV7-9 combines with J gene TRBJ1-2, with D uncertain. The germline V gene has CDR1 SEHNR and CDR2 FQNEAQ (reference sequence). This CDR3 is built from 14 residues. V lost 5 bases to trimming and J lost 4 bases, with 14 bases between them. The CDR3 loop is CASSPTGGGYGYTF. The CDR3 DNA follows: TGTGCCAGCAGCCCCACGGGCGGTGGCTATGGCTACACCTTC.

In this sample, this clone turned up once. V usage is TRBV5-1 and J usage is TRBJ2-2; D is perhaps TRBD2 (6 bases). Trimming took 1 base from V and 5 from J, leaving 21 bases between them. Germline CDR1 is SGHRS and CDR2 is YFSETQ. The CDR3 is 18 residues long. Written as DNA, the CDR3 is TGCGCCAGCAGCTTGTTCCCCCTCGGGGGAGGACCGACCGGGGAGCTGTTTTTT. Its protein product is CASSLFPLGGGPTGELFF.

This clone has only one observation. This chain joins TRBV28 and TRBJ2-3, with a tentative D call TRBD2 (5 bases). This CDR3 is 14 amino acids long. Germline loops: CDR1 MDHEN, CDR2 SYDVKM. The V end lost 7 bases, the J end lost 4 bases, and 15 bases lay between the germline ends. The CDR3 reads CASTYRGVADTQYF. DNA of the CDR3: TGTGCCAGCACTTACCGGGGAGTAGCAGATACGCAGTATTTT.